This T cell receptor beta chain was captured by sequencing in a study of control samples from healthy donors and cancer patients. Assay used: immunoSEQ multiplex PCR; TCRdb lists only in-frame clones, some missing. The table includes 100,000 to 150,000 clones, about 90% detected once. V lost 6 bases and J lost 6; bases outside the gene matches: 8. The CDR3 length is 16 residues. Looked up from germline, CDR1 is LNHDA and CDR2 is SQIVND (reference sequence). Sequences were obtained from blood. This chain connects TRBV19 to TRBJ2-2; TRBD1 matches at 12 bases. This clonotype was obtained from a woman aged 45-65 years in good health. This CDR3 reads CASRGGTGGFAGELFF. The CDR3 bases are TGTGCCAGTAGAGGAGGGACAGGGGGCTTCGCCGGGGAGCTGTTTTTT.